These 15 T cell receptor beta chains came from one sample sequenced in a study of OX40 agonist ivuxolimab in advanced cancers. Library construction relied on the immunoSEQ multiplex PCR assay. Entries here come from immuneACCESS through TCRdb and include only in-frame sequences with V and J called. Some clones fail to appear in such tables; in the studies checked, an unresolved V gene covers under half of the shortfall, and the cause of the remainder is unknown. This sample has some 97,000 clones in its table, and 75% to 95% of those were observed once. About 0.31% of the sample is taken by the ten largest. This sample comprised CD4+ or CD8+ T cells sorted from blood, obtained in a trial of the OX40 agonist ivuxolimab. Receptors were obtained from an adult with an advanced solid tumor such as melanoma, head and neck, liver or kidney cancer.

This clone was observed a single time. The rearrangement uses TRBV18 and TRBJ1-2; D perhaps matches TRBD1 (6 bases). CDR1 and CDR2 from the germline V gene are KGHSH and LQKENI. Trimming cost V 2 bases and J 1 base, with 8 bases left between them. The CDR3 contains 14 residues. The CDR3 here is CASSPLDSNYGYTF. The CDR3 coding sequence is TGTGCCAGCTCACCATTGGACAGTAACTATGGCTACACCTTC. The whole variable domain, remainder taken from reference TRBV18 and TRBJ1-2, is NAGVMQNPRHLVRRRGQEARLRCSPMKGHSHVYWYRQLPEEGLKFMVYLQKENIIDESGMPKERFSAEFPKEGPSILRIQQVVRGDSAAYFCASSPLDSNYGYTFGSGTRLTVV.

The V and J genes are TRBV30 and TRBJ2-3, with D possibly TRBD2 on 5 matching bases. The V end was cut by 5 bases, the J end by 2 bases, with 11 bases between. In germline, CDR1 is GTSNPN, CDR2 SVGIG (reference sequence). This CDR3 region has 13 residues. The CDR3 nucleotides are TGTGCCTGGTGGGCGAGGGTCACAGATACGCAGTATTTT. Translating it yields CAWWARVTDTQYF. Filled out from reference TRBV30 and TRBJ2-3, the complete variable domain reads SQTIHQWPATLVQPVGSPLSLECTVEGTSNPNLYWYRQAAGRGLQLLFYSVGIGQISSEVPQNLSASRPQDRQFILSSKKLLLSDSGFYLCAWWARVTDTQYFGPGTRLTVL.

The V gene is TRBV6-5, the J gene TRBJ2-7; tentatively, D is TRBD2 (6 bases). CDR1 and CDR2 (germline): MNHEY, SVGAGI. Deletions cut 6 bases from V and 1 base from J, with 16 bases between. The CDR3 consists of 15 residues. CDR3 in DNA: TGTGCCAGCAGCCTCTTCGGGCGGGGATCCTACGAGCAGTACTTC. Protein product: CASSLFGRGSYEQYF.

This clone has only a few counts. The chain carries TRBV18 and TRBJ2-2, with D possibly matching TRBD1 (6 bases). This CDR3 comprises 14 residues. CDR1 is KGHSH and CDR2 is LQKENI in the germline V gene. V gave up 6 bases and J gave up 5 bases, with 13 bases separating them. The CDR3 DNA reads as TGTGCCAGCTCCCGGGACACCCAAACCGGGGAGCTGTTTTTT. Translated: CASSRDTQTGELFF.

This clone was recorded only once. The chain has TRBV20-1 and TRBJ1-1; TRBD1 agrees at 7 bases. This CDR3 has 11 amino acids. Germline V lookup: CDR1 DFQATT, CDR2 SNEGSKA (reference sequence). CDR3 nucleotide sequence: TGCAGGGGACAGAGGAACACTGAAGCTTTCTTT. This gives the protein CRGQRNTEAFF.

The gene calls are TRBV4-1 and TRBJ2-1, with 11 bases that match TRBD1. The germline gives CDR1 MGHRA, CDR2 YSYEKL. The ends lost 5 bases at V and 6 bases at J; junction bases unmatched: 6. The CDR3 consists of 15 residues. The CDR3 is CASSAGQGARNEQFF. The CDR3 nucleotides read TGCGCCAGCAGCGCTGGACAGGGGGCGCGCAATGAGCAGTTCTTC.

The chain employs TRBV7-3 and TRBJ2-2; 8 bases fit TRBD1. The V segment lost 5 bases and the J segment 7 bases; nucleotides outside the gene matches: 9. Germline assignment: CDR1 SGHTA and CDR2 FQGTGA. This CDR3 is built from 15 residues. The CDR3 bases are TGTGCCAGCAGCCTGCAGGGGGCGTTGGGCGGGGAGCTGTTTTTT. This gives the protein CASSLQGALGGELFF.

This chain connects TRBV29-1 to TRBJ2-1; D is unclear. CDR1 is SQVTM, CDR2 ANQGSEA, per germline. Trimming took 2 bases from V and 7 from J, leaving 9 bases between them. The length of the CDR3 is 12 residues. The CDR3 sequence is CSVEKGPNEQFF. Here the CDR3 DNA reads TGCAGCGTTGAAAAGGGTCCGAATGAGCAGTTCTTC.

J is TRBJ2-1 and V is TRBV7-2; the D is unclear. This CDR3 spans 15 amino acids. The germline CDR1 and CDR2 sequences are SGHTA and FQGNSA. V was pared by 0 bases and J by 0 bases, with 6 bases between. In nucleotides, the CDR3 is TGTGCCAGCAGCTTAGCGCCCGGCTCCTACAATGAGCAGTTCTTC. Translation: CASSLAPGSYNEQFF.

CDR3 amino acids: CASSQRLTSSYEQYF. The CDR3 region has the DNA TGTGCCAGCAGTCAGCGCCTTACAAGCTCCTACGAGCAGTACTTC. This sequence joins TRBV27 and TRBJ2-5; D ambiguous. The J call may be mistaken, given a closer DNA end match to TRBJ2-7. Looked up from germline, CDR1 is MNHEY and CDR2 is SMNVEV (reference sequence). The CDR3 totals 15 residues.

This chain joins TRBV5-6 and TRBJ2-3; D gene ambiguous. Germline V gene sequence: CDR1 SGHDT, CDR2 YYEEEE. The germline V and J ends were trimmed by 0 bases and 3 bases, with 5 bases remaining between them. This CDR3 has 13 amino acids. The CDR3 reads CASSLGSTDTQYF. The CDR3 nucleotides are TGTGCCAGCAGCTTGGGTTCTACAGATACGCAGTATTTT.

The rearrangement links TRBV7-9 to TRBJ2-3, with D tentatively TRBD1 or TRBD2 (6 bases each). V dropped 7 bases and J dropped 2 bases, with 19 bases sitting between them. The CDR3 is made up of 16 amino acids. The V gene's germline CDR1 is SEHNR and CDR2 FQNEAQ (reference sequence). The CDR3 sequence is CASTRGVAEITDTQYF. CDR3 coding DNA: TGTGCCAGCACAAGGGGGGTAGCGGAGATCACAGATACGCAGTATTTT.

V is TRBV9 and J is TRBJ2-7; 10 bases align to TRBD1. The J segment lost 6 bases and the V segment lost 7 bases, leaving 13 bases of the junction unmatched. The CDR3 contains 15 residues. Looked up from germline, CDR1 is SGDLS and CDR2 is YYNGEE. The CDR3 sequence: CASSPSGTGAREQYF. DNA of the CDR3: TGTGCCAGCTCTCCCAGTGGGACAGGGGCGCGCGAGCAGTACTTC.

This clone was counted once. This sequence joins TRBV7-6 and TRBJ2-3; 10 bases are a match to TRBD2. CDR1 is SGHVS, CDR2 FNYEAQ, per germline. Unmatched junction bases numbered 8, after V lost 0 bases and J lost 5 bases. The CDR3 spans 17 residues. The chain's CDR3 is CASSLALSGRVGDTQYF. CDR3 nucleotide sequence: TGTGCCAGCAGCTTAGCGCTCAGCGGGAGGGTGGGAGATACGCAGTATTTT.

The V and J genes are TRBV9 and TRBJ2-5; the D gene is possibly TRBD1 (6 bases). The V end lost 1 base, the J end lost 5 bases, and 18 bases lay between the germline ends. The CDR3 is 16 amino acids. Germline-derived CDR1 and CDR2 are SGDLS and YYNGEE. This chain's CDR3 is CASSVLAHTGTETQYF. In DNA, the CDR3 is TGTGCCAGCAGCGTACTAGCCCATACAGGGACGGAGACCCAGTACTTC.